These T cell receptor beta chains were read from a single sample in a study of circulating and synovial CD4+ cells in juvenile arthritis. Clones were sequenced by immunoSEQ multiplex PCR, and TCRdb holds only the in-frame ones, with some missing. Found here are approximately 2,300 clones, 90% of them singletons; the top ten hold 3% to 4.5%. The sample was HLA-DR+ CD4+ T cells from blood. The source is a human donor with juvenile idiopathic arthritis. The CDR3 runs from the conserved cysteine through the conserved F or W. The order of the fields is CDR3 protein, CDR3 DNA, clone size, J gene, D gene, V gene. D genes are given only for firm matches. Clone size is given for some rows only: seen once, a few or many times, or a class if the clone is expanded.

CDR3 protein: CASSFGGYLSTDTQYF; CDR3 DNA: TGTGCCAGCAGCTTTGGGGGCTACCTTAGCACAGATACGCAGTATTTT; clone size: NA; J gene: TRBJ2-3; D gene: NA; V gene: TRBV7-6
CDR3 protein: CASSLLGAANEKLFF; CDR3 DNA: TGTGCCAGCAGCCTCTTGGGGGCCGCTAATGAAAAACTGTTTTTT; clone size: once; J gene: TRBJ1-4; D gene: NA; V gene: TRBV14
CDR3 protein: CASSLDTIGNTIYF; CDR3 DNA: TGTGCCAGCAGCTTAGATACAATTGGAAACACCATATATTTT; clone size: once; J gene: TRBJ1-3; D gene: NA; V gene: TRBV7-2
CDR3 protein: CASSLGQVEF; CDR3 DNA: TGTGCCAGCAGCTTAGGGCAGGTCGAATTC; clone size: NA; J gene: TRBJ1-2; D gene: NA; V gene: TRBV7-9
CDR3 protein: CASSRQASGANVLTF; CDR3 DNA: TGTGCCAGCAGCAGACAGGCCTCTGGGGCCAACGTCCTGACTTTC; clone size: NA; J gene: TRBJ2-6; D gene: NA; V gene: TRBV9
CDR3 protein: CASSPYQGADEQFF; CDR3 DNA: TGTGCCAGCAGCCCCTACCAGGGGGCCGATGAGCAGTTCTTC; clone size: NA; J gene: TRBJ2-1; D gene: TRBD1; V gene: TRBV11-3
CDR3 protein: CASSLVLGVTEAFF; CDR3 DNA: TGTGCCAGCAGCTTAGTTTTGGGAGTGACTGAAGCTTTCTTT; clone size: NA; J gene: TRBJ1-1; D gene: NA; V gene: TRBV7-2
CDR3 protein: CASRTGTGLVYEQYF; CDR3 DNA: TGTGCCAGTAGGACAGGGACAGGGCTCGTCTACGAGCAGTACTTC; clone size: NA; J gene: TRBJ2-7; D gene: TRBD1; V gene: TRBV19
CDR3 protein: CSVRGGDYGYTF; CDR3 DNA: TGCAGCGTAAGAGGGGGCGACTATGGCTACACCTTC; clone size: NA; J gene: TRBJ1-2; D gene: TRBD1; V gene: TRBV29-1
CDR3 protein: CASSAPGQGATEAFF; CDR3 DNA: TGTGCCAGCAGCGCCCCGGGACAGGGGGCGACTGAAGCTTTCTTT; clone size: NA; J gene: TRBJ1-1; D gene: TRBD1; V gene: TRBV9
CDR3 protein: CASSPGGGGQAVYGYTF; CDR3 DNA: TGCGCCAGCAGCCCTGGTGGGGGGGGACAGGCAGTCTATGGCTACACCTTC; clone size: NA; J gene: TRBJ1-2; D gene: TRBD1; V gene: TRBV5-1
CDR3 protein: CASSSPRTGELFF; CDR3 DNA: TGTGCCAGCAGTTCTCCTCGCACCGGGGAGCTGTTTTTT; clone size: NA; J gene: TRBJ2-2; D gene: NA; V gene: TRBV9
CDR3 protein: CSVGRAGSEAFF; CDR3 DNA: TGCAGCGTTGGCAGGGCGGGGAGTGAAGCTTTCTTT; clone size: NA; J gene: TRBJ1-1; D gene: NA; V gene: TRBV29-1
CDR3 protein: CATSRDRGGDYGYTF; CDR3 DNA: TGTGCCACCAGCAGAGATCGGGGTGGGGACTATGGCTACACCTTC; clone size: NA; J gene: TRBJ1-2; D gene: NA; V gene: TRBV15
CDR3 protein: CASSQAGTIGLAGDQETQYF; CDR3 DNA: TGCGCCAGCAGCCAAGCTGGCACGATAGGACTAGCGGGGGACCAAGAGACCCAGTACTTC; clone size: NA; J gene: TRBJ2-5; D gene: TRBD2; V gene: TRBV4-1
CDR3 protein: CASSLWGDSSYGYTF; CDR3 DNA: TGTGCCAGCAGTTTATGGGGGGACAGCTCCTATGGCTACACCTTC; clone size: few; J gene: TRBJ1-2; D gene: TRBD1; V gene: TRBV27
CDR3 protein: CASSVAAGQYNSPLHF; CDR3 DNA: TGTGCCAGCAGCGTCGCGGCGGGACAGTATAATTCACCCCTCCACTTT; clone size: NA; J gene: TRBJ1-6; D gene: TRBD1; V gene: TRBV5-5
CDR3 protein: CASSLLVTGELFF; CDR3 DNA: TGTGCCAGCAGCTTGCTAGTCACCGGGGAGCTGTTTTTT; clone size: NA; J gene: TRBJ2-2; D gene: NA; V gene: TRBV5-5
CDR3 protein: CASSQPGEGETQYF; CDR3 DNA: TGTGCCAGCAGCCAACCCGGGGAAGGGGAGACCCAGTACTTC; clone size: NA; J gene: TRBJ2-5; D gene: NA; V gene: TRBV4-2
CDR3 protein: CASSLSASHSGNTIYF; CDR3 DNA: TGCGCCAGCAGCTTGTCCGCGTCCCACTCTGGAAACACCATATATTTT; clone size: NA; J gene: TRBJ1-3; D gene: NA; V gene: TRBV5-1
CDR3 protein: CASRPRTGEKLFF; CDR3 DNA: TGCGCCAGCAGACCCCGGACAGGTGAAAAACTGTTTTTT; clone size: NA; J gene: TRBJ1-4; D gene: TRBD1; V gene: TRBV5-1
CDR3 protein: CASSIEGSGRGDSPLHF; CDR3 DNA: TGTGCCAGTAGTATAGAAGGATCTGGCAGGGGGGATTCACCCCTCCACTTT; clone size: NA; J gene: TRBJ1-6; D gene: TRBD1; V gene: TRBV19
CDR3 protein: CASSTRQESPLHF; CDR3 DNA: TGCGCCAGCAGCACGAGACAAGAATCACCCCTCCACTTT; clone size: NA; J gene: TRBJ1-6; D gene: NA; V gene: TRBV5-1
CDR3 protein: CASSATGHPSYEQYF; CDR3 DNA: TGTGCCAGCAGCGCAACGGGACATCCGTCCTACGAGCAGTACTTC; clone size: NA; J gene: TRBJ2-7; D gene: NA; V gene: TRBV9
CDR3 protein: CAISDRGLDYNEQFF; CDR3 DNA: TGTGCCATCAGTGACCGGGGACTAGATTACAATGAGCAGTTCTTC; clone size: NA; J gene: TRBJ2-1; D gene: TRBD2; V gene: TRBV10-3
CDR3 protein: CASAPFAGDGGGTQYF; CDR3 DNA: TGTGCCAGTGCCCCTTTCGCAGGGGACGGAGGTGGGACCCAGTACTTC; clone size: NA; J gene: TRBJ2-5; D gene: NA; V gene: TRBV2
CDR3 protein: CASSYPTRSHEQYF; CDR3 DNA: TGTGCCAGCAGCTACCCGACTAGAAGCCACGAGCAGTACTTC; clone size: once; J gene: TRBJ2-7; D gene: NA; V gene: TRBV7-2
CDR3 protein: CASSAELGASNSPLHF; CDR3 DNA: TGTGCCAGCAGTGCGGAGCTAGGGGCTAGTAATTCCCCCCTCCACTTT; clone size: NA; J gene: TRBJ1-6; D gene: NA; V gene: TRBV2
CDR3 protein: CASRDRGIGNTGELFF; CDR3 DNA: TGTGCCAGCAGGGACAGGGGGATCGGGAACACCGGGGAGCTGTTTTTT; clone size: NA; J gene: TRBJ2-2; D gene: TRBD1; V gene: TRBV2
CDR3 protein: CASKTRLAPSNTGELFF; CDR3 DNA: TGTGCCAGCAAGACCAGACTAGCGCCCTCGAACACCGGGGAGCTGTTTTTT; clone size: NA; J gene: TRBJ2-2; D gene: TRBD2; V gene: TRBV28
CDR3 protein: CASIGDRGTYFNYGYTF; CDR3 DNA: TGTGCCAGCATAGGGGACAGGGGGACTTATTTTAACTATGGCTACACCTTC; clone size: NA; J gene: TRBJ1-2; D gene: TRBD1; V gene: TRBV2
CDR3 protein: CASRRGAGGTDTQYF; CDR3 DNA: TGTGCCAGCAGGCGGGGGGCGGGAGGCACAGATACGCAGTATTTT; clone size: NA; J gene: TRBJ2-3; D gene: TRBD2; V gene: TRBV27
CDR3 protein: CASSPGQGVRNTEAFF; CDR3 DNA: TGCGCCAGCAGCCCGGGACAGGGGGTTCGGAACACTGAAGCTTTCTTT; clone size: NA; J gene: TRBJ1-1; D gene: TRBD1; V gene: TRBV5-1
CDR3 protein: CASSEFVTGLATNEKLFF; CDR3 DNA: TGTGCCAGCAGTGAATTTGTGACAGGACTTGCAACTAATGAAAAACTGTTTTTT; clone size: NA; J gene: TRBJ1-4; D gene: NA; V gene: TRBV25-1
CDR3 protein: CASRRTGSETQYF; CDR3 DNA: TGCGCCAGCCGTCGGACAGGGTCAGAGACCCAGTACTTC; clone size: NA; J gene: TRBJ2-5; D gene: TRBD1; V gene: TRBV5-1
CDR3 protein: CASSLFTGGGTDTQYF; CDR3 DNA: TGTGCCAGCAGCTTGTTTACTGGGGGAGGTACAGATACGCAGTATTTT; clone size: NA; J gene: TRBJ2-3; D gene: NA; V gene: TRBV5-4
CDR3 protein: CASSPLAQNTEAFF; CDR3 DNA: TGTGCCAGCTCACCACTGGCACAGAACACTGAAGCTTTCTTT; clone size: NA; J gene: TRBJ1-1; D gene: NA; V gene: TRBV18
CDR3 protein: CAWSVVVTVTPGSCFF; CDR3 DNA: NA; clone size: NA; J gene: TRBJ2-2; D gene: NA; V gene: TRBV30
CDR3 protein: CASRETRSNEQFF; CDR3 DNA: TGTGCCAGCAGGGAAACACGAAGTAATGAGCAGTTCTTC; clone size: NA; J gene: TRBJ2-1; D gene: NA; V gene: TRBV2
CDR3 protein: CASGPGTGARADTGELFF; CDR3 DNA: TGTGCTAGTGGTCCCGGGACAGGGGCAAGGGCCGATACCGGGGAGCTGTTTTTT; clone size: NA; J gene: TRBJ2-2; D gene: TRBD1; V gene: TRBV12-5
CDR3 protein: CASSQGRGLFQPQHF; CDR3 DNA: TGTGCCAGCAGTCAGGGCAGGGGTTTGTTTCAGCCCCAGCATTTT; clone size: NA; J gene: TRBJ1-5; D gene: NA; V gene: TRBV4-2
CDR3 protein: CASSIRGTARENNSPLHF; CDR3 DNA: TGTGCCAGTAGTATCCGGGGTACCGCTAGGGAAAATAATTCACCCCTCCACTTT; clone size: NA; J gene: TRBJ1-6; D gene: NA; V gene: TRBV19
CDR3 protein: CASTTWGTGRGYGYTF; CDR3 DNA: TGTGCCAGTACAACATGGGGGACAGGACGGGGGTATGGCTACACCTTC; clone size: NA; J gene: TRBJ1-2; D gene: TRBD1; V gene: TRBV19
CDR3 protein: CASSLVKGQGKAPLHF; CDR3 DNA: TGTGCCAGCAGCTTAGTTAAGGGGCAGGGAAAGGCGCCCCTCCACTTT; clone size: NA; J gene: TRBJ1-6; D gene: NA; V gene: TRBV11-3
CDR3 protein: CASSPQTSTNEQFF; CDR3 DNA: TGTGCCAGCAGCCCACAGACTAGTACGAATGAGCAGTTCTTC; clone size: NA; J gene: TRBJ2-1; D gene: NA; V gene: TRBV7-2
CDR3 protein: CASMRDTNEKLFF; CDR3 DNA: TGTGCCAGCATGCGGGATACGAATGAAAAACTGTTTTTT; clone size: NA; J gene: TRBJ1-4; D gene: NA; V gene: TRBV2
CDR3 protein: CASIPLHTGELFF; CDR3 DNA: TGTGCCAGCATCCCCCTCCACACCGGGGAGCTGTTTTTT; clone size: NA; J gene: TRBJ2-2; D gene: NA; V gene: TRBV6-5
CDR3 protein: CASSRDSYNEKLFF; CDR3 DNA: TGTGCCAGCAGCAGGGACAGTTATAATGAAAAACTGTTTTTT; clone size: once; J gene: TRBJ1-4; D gene: TRBD1; V gene: TRBV7-9
CDR3 protein: CASSPLGGAYSPLHF; CDR3 DNA: TGTGCCAGCAGCCCACTCGGGGGGGCTTACTCACCCCTCCACTTT; clone size: NA; J gene: TRBJ1-6; D gene: NA; V gene: TRBV5-5
CDR3 protein: CASSPLAGGQETQYF; CDR3 DNA: TGTGCCAGCTCACCACTAGCGGGGGGGCAAGAGACCCAGTACTTC; clone size: NA; J gene: TRBJ2-5; D gene: TRBD2; V gene: TRBV18
CDR3 protein: CASSFTGNSYNEQFF; CDR3 DNA: TGTGCCAGCAGCTTCACAGGTAACTCCTACAATGAGCAGTTCTTC; clone size: NA; J gene: TRBJ2-1; D gene: NA; V gene: TRBV7-3
CDR3 protein: CASSFDSPPYEQYF; CDR3 DNA: TGTGCCAGCAGTTTCGACAGTCCACCCTACGAGCAGTACTTC; clone size: NA; J gene: TRBJ2-7; D gene: NA; V gene: TRBV27
CDR3 protein: CASSLVGGRIGYTF; CDR3 DNA: TGTGCCAGCAGCTTGGTCGGGGGGCGCATCGGCTACACCTTC; clone size: NA; J gene: TRBJ1-2; D gene: NA; V gene: TRBV5-4
CDR3 protein: CASSSQGAGQPQHF; CDR3 DNA: TGTGCCAGCAGTTCACAGGGGGCGGGTCAGCCCCAGCATTTT; clone size: NA; J gene: TRBJ1-5; D gene: TRBD1; V gene: TRBV6-5